These T cell receptor beta chains were read from a single sample in a study of neurological immune-mediated disorders. MiXCR was run by TCRdb on the 5' RACE reads, yielding one entry per CDR3 protein. The sample lists approximately 36,000 distinct CDR3 sequences, roughly 14% occurring once. The source material was PBMCs. The receptors stem from a woman between 45 and 60 years old with HTLV-1-associated myelopathy (HAM/TSP). CDR3s include the opening cysteine and the closing phenylalanine or tryptophan. The order of the fields is D gene, clone size, J gene, V gene, CDR3 protein, CDR3 DNA. A D gene is named only where the DNA matches it firmly. Only part of the rows carry a size: once, few, many, or a class if the clone is expanded.

NA	many	TRBJ1-2	TRBV7-2	CASSLFVQAFNYGYTF	TGTGCCAGCAGCTTATTCGTACAGGCATTTAACTATGGCTACACCTTC
NA	many	TRBJ2-2	TRBV7-9	CASSLAGGAYTGELFF	TGTGCCAGCAGCTTAGCGGGGGGCGCGTACACCGGGGAGCTGTTTTTT
NA	many	TRBJ1-2	TRBV3-1	CASNDRNLNYGYTF	TGTGCCAGCAATGACAGGAATTTAAACTATGGCTACACCTTC
NA	NA	TRBJ1-1	TRBV20-1	CSATKGGMLAEAFF	TGCAGTGCCACTAAGGGGGGAATGTTGGCTGAAGCTTTCTTT
TRBD1	many	TRBJ2-2	TRBV7-7	CASSLGQGGELFF	TGTGCTAGCAGCTTGGGACAGGGCGGGGAGCTGTTTTTT
NA	few	TRBJ2-1	TRBV9	CASSVDGIPSYNEQFF	TGTGCCAGCAGCGTAGACGGCATCCCATCCTACAATGAGCAGTTCTTC
NA	many	TRBJ1-1	TRBV5-5	CASSLSYSTEAFF	TGTGCCAGCAGCTTGAGTTACAGCACTGAAGCTTTCTTT
TRBD1	many	TRBJ1-2	TRBV5-5	CASSRRTGEVGSYTF	TGTGCCAGCAGCCGGAGGACAGGGGAGGTCGGTAGCTACACCTTC
NA	many	TRBJ1-1	TRBV2	CASSDNDAGRAFF	TGTGCCAGCAGTGATAACGACGCAGGGCGAGCTTTCTTT
TRBD1	many	TRBJ2-1	TRBV12-5	CASAPGQAYNEQFF	TGTGCTAGTGCTCCGGGACAGGCTTACAATGAGCAGTTCTTC
NA	many	TRBJ2-7	TRBV20-1	CSASSPGGTAYEQYF	TGCAGTGCTAGCTCTCCAGGGGGGACGGCCTACGAGCAGTACTTC
NA	few	TRBJ1-1	TRBV7-9	CASSLSRTAGVGNTEAFF	TGTGCCAGCAGCTTAAGTCGTACGGCAGGGGTCGGGAACACTGAAGCTTTCTTT
NA	many	TRBJ1-5	TRBV10-3	CAIRDSGGGNQPQHF	TGTGCCATCAGGGACTCGGGGGGGGGCAATCAGCCCCAGCATTTT
TRBD1	many	TRBJ1-1	TRBV12-3/TRBV12-4	CASWDRGNTEAFF	TGTGCCAGCTGGGACAGGGGGAACACTGAAGCTTTCTTT
TRBD2	many	TRBJ2-1	TRBV29-1	CSVEGGSYNEQFF	TGCAGCGTTGAGGGCGGGAGTTACAATGAGCAGTTCTTC
NA	many	TRBJ2-2	TRBV30	CAWSWQPNTGELFF	TGTGCCTGGAGTTGGCAGCCGAACACCGGGGAGCTGTTTTTT
NA	many	TRBJ1-6	TRBV20-1	CSARGHRERNSPLHF	TGCAGTGCTAGAGGCCACAGGGAAAGGAATTCACCCCTCCACTTT
TRBD1	many	TRBJ1-4	TRBV20-1	CSARVPGGPNEKLFF	TGCAGTGCTAGAGTGCCAGGGGGCCCCAATGAAAAACTGTTTTTT
NA	NA	TRBJ1-2	TRBV14	CASSPVPRGRGAYGYTF	TGTGCCAGCAGCCCCGTGCCACGGGGTAGGGGCGCCTATGGCTACACCTTC
NA	many	TRBJ2-3	TRBV7-2	CASSSQGGVDTQYF	TGTGCCAGCAGCTCCCAGGGGGGGGTAGATACGCAGTATTTT
NA	many	TRBJ1-2	TRBV6-1	CASSEVRDNYGYTF	TGTGCCAGCAGTGAAGTTAGGGATAACTATGGCTACACCTTC
NA	many	TRBJ2-5	TRBV12-3/TRBV12-4	CASSFGGETQYF	TGTGCCAGCAGTTTTGGGGGGGAGACCCAGTACTTC
NA	NA	TRBJ1-1	TRBV7-8	CASSTAGGGRGTEAFF	TGTGCCAGCAGCACCGCTGGAGGGGGGCGGGGAACTGAAGCTTTCTTT
NA	many	TRBJ2-7	TRBV20-1	CSARDLGAYEQYF	TGCAGTGCTAGAGATCTGGGGGCCTACGAGCAGTACTTC
NA	many	TRBJ2-5	TRBV6-5	CASSYGPGETQYF	TGTGCCAGCAGTTATGGTCCGGGGGAGACCCAGTACTTC
NA	many	TRBJ1-5	TRBV12-3/TRBV12-4	CASSLSPGGGDQPQHF	TGTGCCAGCAGTTTAAGCCCCGGGGGAGGGGATCAGCCCCAGCATTTT
NA	many	TRBJ1-4	TRBV7-9	CASSLAQREKLFF	TGTGCCAGCAGCTTAGCCCAGAGGGAAAAGCTGTTTTTT
NA	many	TRBJ1-4	TRBV6-5	CASSYSLQGGNEKLFF	TGTGCCAGCAGTTACTCCCTACAAGGAGGCAATGAAAAACTGTTTTTT
NA	many	TRBJ2-2	TRBV5-1	CASSLATGNTGELFF	TGCGCCAGCAGCTTGGCCACCGGGAACACCGGGGAGCTGTTTTTT
TRBD2	many	TRBJ2-3	TRBV11-2	CASRSQRGRTDTQYF	TGTGCCAGCAGGTCCCAGCGGGGCCGCACAGATACGCAGTATTTT
NA	many	TRBJ2-7	TRBV20-1	CSAIPAQGNIYEQYF	TGCAGTGCGATCCCCGCGCAGGGGAATATCTACGAGCAGTACTTC
NA	many	TRBJ1-2	TRBV6-1	CASSLVYGYTF	TGTGCCAGCAGTTTAGTGTACGGCTACACCTTC
NA	many	TRBJ1-1	TRBV6-4	CASSESANTEAFF	TGTGCCAGCAGTGAGTCAGCGAACACTGAAGCTTTCTTT
TRBD1	many	TRBJ2-1	TRBV20-1	CSASANKGQGYNEQFF	TGCAGTGCTAGTGCTAATAAGGGACAGGGATACAATGAGCAGTTCTTC
NA	many	TRBJ1-5	TRBV7-2	CASTPGGSSNQPQHF	TGTGCCAGCACCCCCGGGGGGTCATCTAATCAGCCCCAGCATTTT
TRBD1	many	TRBJ2-5	TRBV7-3	CASSWDSQETQYF	TGTGCCAGCTCATGGGACAGCCAAGAGACCCAGTACTTC
NA	many	TRBJ2-2	TRBV5-1	CASSFVQDPGELFF	TGCGCCAGCAGCTTCGTACAGGATCCCGGGGAGCTGTTTTTT
NA	many	TRBJ1-1	TRBV10-3	CAISQSPPGTNTEAFF	TGTGCCATCAGCCAATCCCCGCCCGGGACGAACACTGAAGCTTTCTTT
TRBD1	medium-sized	TRBJ2-5	TRBV5-1	CASSLDSQGAQETQYF	TGCGCCAGCAGCTTGGATTCCCAGGGGGCTCAAGAGACCCAGTACTTC
TRBD1	few	TRBJ1-1	TRBV20-1	CSVTGGSVNTEAFF	TGCAGCGTTACAGGGGGCTCGGTGAACACTGAAGCTTTCTTT
NA	many	TRBJ1-5	TRBV7-9	CASSPTGYQPQHF	TGTGCCAGCAGCCCAACAGGGTATCAGCCCCAGCATTTT
TRBD1	many	TRBJ1-1	TRBV20-1	CSAPAAAGGRTEAFF	TGCAGTGCTCCCGCGGCGGCAGGGGGCAGGACTGAAGCTTTCTTT
TRBD1	few	TRBJ1-1	TRBV6-1	CASAVDRGDTEAFF	TGTGCCAGTGCTGTGGACAGGGGAGACACTGAAGCTTTCTTT
TRBD1	many	TRBJ1-1	TRBV4-3	CASSRSGQGPAFF	TGCGCCAGCAGCCGCTCGGGACAGGGGCCCGCTTTCTTT
TRBD1	many	TRBJ1-1	TRBV7-3	CASSLTPAGGGRTEAFF	TGTGCCAGCAGCTTAACTCCGGCAGGGGGGGGGAGGACTGAAGCTTTCTTT
NA	many	TRBJ2-1	TRBV9	CASSVEASSYNEQFF	TGTGCCAGCAGCGTAGAAGCTAGCTCCTACAATGAGCAGTTCTTC
NA	large	TRBJ2-2	TRBV20-1	CSAREALYTGELFF	TGCAGTGCTAGAGAGGCTCTGTACACCGGGGAGCTGTTTTTT
TRBD2	many	TRBJ2-1	TRBV20-1	CSARDSGGLAGFFNEQFF	TGCAGTGCTAGAGATAGTGGGGGACTAGCGGGGTTCTTCAATGAGCAGTTCTTC
TRBD1	many	TRBJ2-5	TRBV5-1	CASSFDRGRETQYF	TGCGCCAGCAGCTTCGACAGGGGGCGAGAGACCCAGTACTTC
TRBD2	many	TRBJ2-7	TRBV5-1	CASSGSSGGGLEQYF	TGCGCCAGCAGCGGATCTAGCGGGGGGGGGCTCGAGCAGTACTTC
NA	many	TRBJ1-2	TRBV24-1	CATSHPGDFGYTF	TGTGCCACCAGTCACCCGGGGGACTTCGGCTACACCTTC
NA	many	TRBJ2-3	TRBV10-3	CAISASTDTQYF	TGTGCCATCAGTGCTAGCACAGATACGCAGTATTTT
NA	many	TRBJ2-1	TRBV5-5	CASSSRGLQQFF	TGTGCCAGCAGCTCCAGGGGCCTCCAGCAGTTCTTC
NA	many	TRBJ1-5	TRBV12-5	CASGAGPNQPQHF	TGTGCTAGTGGGGCAGGGCCCAATCAGCCCCAGCATTTT
NA	many	TRBJ2-7	TRBV20-1	CSASSRAVDEQYF	TGCAGTGCTAGTAGCCGGGCAGTCGACGAGCAGTACTTC
NA	many	TRBJ1-1	TRBV5-1	CASSLNTEAFF	TGCGCCAGCAGCCTGAACACTGAAGCTTTCTTT
NA	many	TRBJ1-2	TRBV10-3	CAISERQESGYTF	TGTGCCATCAGTGAGCGACAAGAGTCCGGCTACACCTTC
NA	few	TRBJ2-1	TRBV20-1	CSAKGGGRNEQFF	TGCAGTGCTAAGGGGGGGGGGCGCAATGAGCAGTTCTTC
NA	many	TRBJ2-2	TRBV20-1	CSARSRDGLYGELFF	TGCAGTGCTAGATCCCGGGACGGCCTCTACGGGGAGCTGTTTTTT